The clone carrying this T cell receptor beta chain is a singleton in its sample. The CDR3 consists of 16 residues. Germline CDR1 MNHNY, CDR2 SVGAGI (reference sequence). V lost 5 bases and J lost 8; bases outside the gene matches: 12. This record belongs to a study of blood T cell repertoires in COVID-19. Looking at the study overall: Samples came from the United States, Italy and Spain, spanning acute and convalescent COVID-19. Nucleic acid was either cDNA or gDNA, and it came from T cells, B-cell-depleted T cells, or PBMCs.

In the original workflow: Researchers report that nucleated cell counts were estimated from reference gene primer amplification. TCRdb keeps only in-frame clones here, not all; method: immunoSEQ multiplex PCR. V and J calls and clone size come straight from that table; D and trimming were deduced from the DNA. The sample comprises approximately 400,000 clones, 89% of which are singletons, and more than 0.95% rests with the top ten. This TCR was recovered from a man aged 35-49 years with acute or convalescent COVID-19. The sample was peripheral blood. The V gene is TRBV6-6, the J gene TRBJ2-1; TRBD2 matches 10 bases. The CDR3 loop is CASSPTGTSATYEQFF. The DNA for the CDR3 is TGTGCCAGCAGTCCCACCGGGACTAGCGCGACCTATGAGCAGTTCTTC.